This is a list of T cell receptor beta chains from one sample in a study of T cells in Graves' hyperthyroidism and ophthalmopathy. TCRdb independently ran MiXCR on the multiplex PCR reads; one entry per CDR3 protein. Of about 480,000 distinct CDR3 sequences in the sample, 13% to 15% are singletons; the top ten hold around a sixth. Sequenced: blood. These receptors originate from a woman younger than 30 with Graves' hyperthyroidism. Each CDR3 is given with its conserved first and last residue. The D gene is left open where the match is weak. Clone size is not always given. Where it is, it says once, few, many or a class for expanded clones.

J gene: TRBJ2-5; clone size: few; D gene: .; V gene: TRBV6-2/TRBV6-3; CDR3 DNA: TGTGCCAGCGGAAGGTTAGACTCCCAGGGTACCCAGTACTTC; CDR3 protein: CASGRLDSQGTQYF
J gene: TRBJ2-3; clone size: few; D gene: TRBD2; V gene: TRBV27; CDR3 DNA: TGTGCCAGCAGTCCCCTAGCGGGAGCCTCTAGCACAGATACGCAGTATTTT; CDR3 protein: CASSPLAGASSTDTQYF
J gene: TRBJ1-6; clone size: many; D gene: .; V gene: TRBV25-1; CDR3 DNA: TGTGCCAGCAGTCTCGCAGGGGCTAGGTCACCCCTCCACTTT; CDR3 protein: CASSLAGARSPLHF
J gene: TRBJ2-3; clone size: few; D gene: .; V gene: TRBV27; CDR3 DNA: TGTGCCGGCAGTCCACAGGGCCCAGATACGCAGTATTTT; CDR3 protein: CAGSPQGPDTQYF
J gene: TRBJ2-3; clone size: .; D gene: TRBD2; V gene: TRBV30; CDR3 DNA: TGTGCCTGGAGTGTTAGTCTAGTTGGCGGGAGGCCAGATACGCAGTATTTT; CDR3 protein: CAWSVSLVGGRPDTQYF
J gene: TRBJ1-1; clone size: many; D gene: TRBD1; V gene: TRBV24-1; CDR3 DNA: TGTGCCACCAGTGATACGACAGGGCACGAAGCTTTCTTT; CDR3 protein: CATSDTTGHEAFF
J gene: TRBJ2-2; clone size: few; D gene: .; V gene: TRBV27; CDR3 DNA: TGTGCCAGCCAACGTCGGCCAGGACCCGGGGAGCTGTTTTTT; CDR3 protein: CASQRRPGPGELFF
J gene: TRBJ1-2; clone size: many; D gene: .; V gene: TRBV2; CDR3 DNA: TGTGCCAGCAGCGAGCAGTTCTACACCTTC; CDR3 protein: CASSEQFYTF
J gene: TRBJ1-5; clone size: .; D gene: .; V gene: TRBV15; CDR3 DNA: TGTGCCACCAGCAGAGGGGAGGGACAGCCCCAGCATTTT; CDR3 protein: CATSRGEGQPQHF
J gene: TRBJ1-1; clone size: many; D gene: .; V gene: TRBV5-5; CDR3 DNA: TGTGCCAGCAGCGACCACGGATTCACTGAAGCTTTCTTT; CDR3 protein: CASSDHGFTEAFF
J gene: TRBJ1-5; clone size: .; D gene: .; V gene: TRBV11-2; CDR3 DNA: TGTGCCAGCAGCTTAGCCCAGGGGCGGCCCCAGCATTTT; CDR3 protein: CASSLAQGRPQHF
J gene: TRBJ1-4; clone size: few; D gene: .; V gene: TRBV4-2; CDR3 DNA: TGTGCCAGCAGCCAAGAAGGGGAAGGGAATAATGAAAAACTGTTTTTT; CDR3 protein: CASSQEGEGNNEKLFF
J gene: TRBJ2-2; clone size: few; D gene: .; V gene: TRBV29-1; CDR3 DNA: TGCAGCGCCCGGCAGTGGGGTCCTACGAACACCGGGGAGCTGTTTTTT; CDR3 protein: CSARQWGPTNTGELFF
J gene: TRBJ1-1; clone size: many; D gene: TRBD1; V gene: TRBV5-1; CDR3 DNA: TGCGCCAGCGGCCTAGGACGGGACAGGTTGAACACTGAAGCTTTCTTT; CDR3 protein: CASGLGRDRLNTEAFF
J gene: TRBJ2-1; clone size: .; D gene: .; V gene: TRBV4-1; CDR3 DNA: TGCGCCAGCAGCCCCCGGGGGCAGTTCTTC; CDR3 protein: CASSPRGQFF
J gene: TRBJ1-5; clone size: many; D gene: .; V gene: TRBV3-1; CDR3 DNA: TGTGCCAGCAGCGTAGGGGCAGGACAGCCCCAGCATTTT; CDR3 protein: CASSVGAGQPQHF
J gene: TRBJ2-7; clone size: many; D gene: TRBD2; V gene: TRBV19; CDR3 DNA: TGTGCCAGTAGTATGTCGGGGGGTAGCTTGTACGAGCAGTACTTC; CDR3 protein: CASSMSGGSLYEQYF
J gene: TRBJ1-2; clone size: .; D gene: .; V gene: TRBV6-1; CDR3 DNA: TGTGCCAGCAGTGAATTGACAGGCCGTAACTATGGCTACACCTTC; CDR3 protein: CASSELTGRNYGYTF
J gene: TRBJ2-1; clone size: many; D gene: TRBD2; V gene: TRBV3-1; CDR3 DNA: TGTGCCAGCAGCCAAAAACGACTAGCGCATAGCTCCTACAATGAGCAGTTCTTC; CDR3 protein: CASSQKRLAHSSYNEQFF
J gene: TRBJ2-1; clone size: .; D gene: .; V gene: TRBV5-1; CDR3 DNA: TGCGCCAGCAGCGGTAAGCCGGGTGGCTTATGGCTTAAGCAGTTCTTC; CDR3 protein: CASSGKPGGLWLKQFF
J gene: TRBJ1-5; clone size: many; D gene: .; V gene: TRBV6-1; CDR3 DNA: TGTGCCAGCAGCGGCCGGGGGACCAGCAATCAGCCCCAGCATTTT; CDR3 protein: CASSGRGTSNQPQHF
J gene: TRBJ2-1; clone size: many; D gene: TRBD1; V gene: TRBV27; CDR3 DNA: TGTGCCAGCAGTGATTACCGGGACAGGCTTCACTACAATGAGCAGTTCTTC; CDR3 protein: CASSDYRDRLHYNEQFF
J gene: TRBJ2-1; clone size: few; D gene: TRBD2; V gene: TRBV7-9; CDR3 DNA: TGTGCCTCCTCAACTAGCGGGAGCGATGAGCAGTTCTTC; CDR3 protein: CASSTSGSDEQFF
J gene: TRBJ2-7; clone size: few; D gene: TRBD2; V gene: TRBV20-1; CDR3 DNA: TGCAGTGCTGGGGGAATGGGACTAGCGGATTACGAGCAGTACTTC; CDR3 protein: CSAGGMGLADYEQYF
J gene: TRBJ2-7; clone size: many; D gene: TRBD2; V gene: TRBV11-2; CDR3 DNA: TGTGCCAGCAGCTTAGCTCTAGCGGGAGGGCCTCCTTCCTACGAGCAGTACTTC; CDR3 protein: CASSLALAGGPPSYEQYF
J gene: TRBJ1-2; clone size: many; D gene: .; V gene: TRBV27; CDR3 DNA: TGTGCCAGCAGTTTACAGTGGGGCAAAGACTATGGCTACACCTTC; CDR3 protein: CASSLQWGKDYGYTF
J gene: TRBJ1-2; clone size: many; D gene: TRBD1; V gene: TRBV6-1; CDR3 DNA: TGTGCCAGCCGGGACAGGGGGCTCTATGGCTACACCTTC; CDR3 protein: CASRDRGLYGYTF
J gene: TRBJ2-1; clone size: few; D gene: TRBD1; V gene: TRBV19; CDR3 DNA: TGTGCCAGTAGTAGGGCCGGGACAGACAATGAGCAGTTCTTC; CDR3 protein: CASSRAGTDNEQFF
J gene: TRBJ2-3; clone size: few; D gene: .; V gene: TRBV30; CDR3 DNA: TGTGCCTGGAGTGTTCTCGTCCGGGGGACCGCAGATACGCAGTATTTT; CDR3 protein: CAWSVLVRGTADTQYF
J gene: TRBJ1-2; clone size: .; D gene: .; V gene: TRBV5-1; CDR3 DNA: TGCGCCAGCAGCTTGGTCCCCGAGGACCGCTATGGCTACACCTTC; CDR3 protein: CASSLVPEDRYGYTF
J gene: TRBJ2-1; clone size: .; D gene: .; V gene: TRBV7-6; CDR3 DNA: TGTGCCAGCAGCTTACGCGGGATAGGCGACAATGAGCAGTTCTTC; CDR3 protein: CASSLRGIGDNEQFF
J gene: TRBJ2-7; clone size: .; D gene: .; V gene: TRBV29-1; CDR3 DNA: TGCAGCGCCCGGGGGCCAACTGGTAGGTACGAGCAGTACTTC; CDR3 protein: CSARGPTGRYEQYF
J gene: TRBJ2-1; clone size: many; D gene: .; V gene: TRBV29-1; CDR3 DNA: TGCAGCGTTTCCTCGGGACAAAAGGACAATGAGCAGTTCTTC; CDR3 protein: CSVSSGQKDNEQFF
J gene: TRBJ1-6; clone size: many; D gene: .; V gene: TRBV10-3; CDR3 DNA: TGTGCCATCAGTGACCGGACAGAACGGGATTCACCCCTCCACTTT; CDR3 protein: CAISDRTERDSPLHF
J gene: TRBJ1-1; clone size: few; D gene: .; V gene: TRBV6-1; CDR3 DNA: TGTGCCAGCTTGGGGGCAACTGAAGCTTTCTTT; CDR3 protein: CASLGATEAFF
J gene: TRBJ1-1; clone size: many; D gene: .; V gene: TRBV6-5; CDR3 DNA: TGTGCCAGCAGTTACTCGATAAAAATGAACACTGAAGCTTTCTTT; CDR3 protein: CASSYSIKMNTEAFF
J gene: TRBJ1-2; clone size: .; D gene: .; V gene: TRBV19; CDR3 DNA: TGTGCCAGTAGTTCTCGCGGCAGGGCTAACTATGGCTACACCTTC; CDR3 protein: CASSSRGRANYGYTF
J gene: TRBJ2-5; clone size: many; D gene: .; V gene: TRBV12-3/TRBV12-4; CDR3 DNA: TGTGCCAGCAGGACCCTGGGGCGGACCCAGTACTTC; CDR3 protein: CASRTLGRTQYF
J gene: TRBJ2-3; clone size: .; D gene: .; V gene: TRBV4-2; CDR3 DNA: TGTGCCAGCAGCCAAGCGGATAGCACAGATACGCAGTATTTT; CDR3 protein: CASSQADSTDTQYF
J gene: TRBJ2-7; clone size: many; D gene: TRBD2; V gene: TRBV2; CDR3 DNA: TGTGCCAGCAGGAATAGTCCGGGACTAGCGGGAGGTGGATACGAGCAGTACTTC; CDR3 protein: CASRNSPGLAGGGYEQYF